These T cell receptor beta chains were read from a single sample in a study of OX40 agonist ivuxolimab in advanced cancers. Sequenced by immunoSEQ multiplex PCR; TCRdb stores in-frame clones only, minus some. Here the sample spans under 85,000 clones, 70% to 90% being singletons. This material consisted of CD4+ or CD8+ T cells sorted from blood, taken in a trial of the OX40 agonist ivuxolimab. The receptors were sampled from an adult with an advanced solid tumor such as melanoma, head and neck, liver or kidney cancer. Both conserved end residues are part of each CDR3. The D gene is left open where the match is weak. Some rows mark clone size as missing; the rest say once, few, many or name a class of expanded clone.

CDR3 protein: CASSPGTGVPGYNEQFF
CDR3 DNA: TGTGCCAGCAGCCCCGGGACAGGGGTCCCCGGGTACAATGAGCAGTTCTTC
D gene: TRBD1
J gene: TRBJ2-1
V gene: TRBV11-2
clone size: -

CDR3 protein: CSGRDRARSPETQYF
CDR3 DNA: TGCAGCGGCCGGGACAGGGCCCGAAGTCCTGAGACCCAGTACTTC
D gene: TRBD1
J gene: TRBJ2-5
V gene: TRBV29-1
clone size: -

CDR3 protein: CASIYRRDQETQYF
CDR3 DNA: TGTGCCAGCATCTACCGGCGGGACCAAGAGACCCAGTACTTC
D gene: -
J gene: TRBJ2-5
V gene: TRBV6-6
clone size: -

CDR3 protein: CASSQTSGGSGELFF
CDR3 DNA: TGCGCCAGCAGCCAAACTAGCGGGGGTTCCGGGGAGCTGTTTTTT
D gene: TRBD2
J gene: TRBJ2-2
V gene: TRBV4-3
clone size: -

CDR3 protein: CASSQGTGGVTEAFF
CDR3 DNA: TGCGCCAGCAGCCAAGGGACAGGGGGGGTGACTGAAGCTTTCTTT
D gene: TRBD1
J gene: TRBJ1-1
V gene: TRBV4-1
clone size: -

CDR3 protein: CAGFRDRDYEQYF
CDR3 DNA: TGTGCCGGTTTTAGGGACAGGGACTACGAGCAGTACTTC
D gene: TRBD1
J gene: TRBJ2-7
V gene: TRBV2
clone size: -

CDR3 protein: CASSFAGQGYEQYF
CDR3 DNA: TGTGCCAGCAGCTTTGCAGGGCAAGGCTACGAGCAGTACTTC
D gene: -
J gene: TRBJ2-7
V gene: TRBV5-4
clone size: -

CDR3 protein: CASSPTIVQPQHF
CDR3 DNA: TGTGCCAGCAGTCCAACTATAGTGCAGCCCCAGCATTTT
D gene: -
J gene: TRBJ1-5
V gene: TRBV27
clone size: -

CDR3 protein: CASSLLLAPSHYGYTF
CDR3 DNA: TGCGCCAGCAGCTTGCTGCTAGCCCCCAGCCACTATGGCTACACCTTC
D gene: -
J gene: TRBJ1-2
V gene: TRBV5-1
clone size: -

CDR3 protein: CASRIQGAGYGYTF
CDR3 DNA: TGTGCCAGTAGGATTCAGGGGGCGGGCTATGGCTACACCTTC
D gene: TRBD1
J gene: TRBJ1-2
V gene: TRBV19
clone size: -

CDR3 protein: CASSWAPGLAGGRPGELFF
CDR3 DNA: TGTGCCAGCAGCTGGGCGCCGGGACTAGCGGGGGGGCGTCCCGGGGAGCTGTTTTTT
D gene: TRBD2
J gene: TRBJ2-2
V gene: TRBV5-4
clone size: -

CDR3 protein: CASSLLAREGTEAFF
CDR3 DNA: TGTGCCAGCAGTTTATTAGCCCGGGAGGGCACTGAAGCTTTCTTT
D gene: -
J gene: TRBJ1-1
V gene: TRBV27
clone size: -

CDR3 protein: CASSLLGNTEAFF
CDR3 DNA: TGTGCCAGCAGCTTATTAGGGAACACTGAAGCTTTCTTT
D gene: -
J gene: TRBJ1-1
V gene: TRBV7-6
clone size: few

CDR3 protein: CASSLDRQDSGNTIYF
CDR3 DNA: TGCGCCAGCAGCTTGGATCGGCAGGACTCTGGAAACACCATATATTTT
D gene: -
J gene: TRBJ1-3
V gene: TRBV5-1
clone size: -

CDR3 protein: CASSVSLRTAANYGYTF
CDR3 DNA: TGTGCCAGCAGCGTATCGTTAAGGACGGCAGCTAACTATGGCTACACCTTC
D gene: -
J gene: TRBJ1-2
V gene: TRBV11-2
clone size: -

CDR3 protein: CASSLRQGDGYTF
CDR3 DNA: TGTGCCAGCAGCTTGAGACAGGGGGATGGCTACACCTTC
D gene: TRBD1
J gene: TRBJ1-2
V gene: TRBV5-6
clone size: -

CDR3 protein: CSVETHTYNEQFF
CDR3 DNA: TGCAGCGTTGAAACGCACACTTACAATGAGCAGTTCTTC
D gene: -
J gene: TRBJ2-1
V gene: TRBV29-1
clone size: -

CDR3 protein: CASSLGTPYEQYF
CDR3 DNA: TGTGCCAGCAGCTTAGGTACCCCCTACGAGCAGTACTTC
D gene: -
J gene: TRBJ2-7
V gene: TRBV5-5
clone size: -

CDR3 protein: CASNGGDRVYTEAFF
CDR3 DNA: TGTGCCAGCAATGGAGGGGACAGGGTGTACACTGAAGCTTTCTTT
D gene: TRBD1
J gene: TRBJ1-1
V gene: TRBV2
clone size: medium-sized

CDR3 protein: CASSVDGRTRRGYTF
CDR3 DNA: TGTGCCAGCAGCGTAGACGGCAGGACTAGACGAGGCTACACCTTC
D gene: -
J gene: TRBJ1-2
V gene: TRBV9
clone size: -

CDR3 protein: CASRNDRGSSPLHF
CDR3 DNA: TGTGCCAGCAGGAACGACAGGGGGAGTTCACCCCTCCACTTT
D gene: TRBD1
J gene: TRBJ1-6
V gene: TRBV6-1
clone size: -

CDR3 protein: CASSLRGETGANVLTF
CDR3 DNA: TGCGCCAGCAGCTTGCGTGGAGAGACTGGGGCCAACGTCCTGACTTTC
D gene: -
J gene: TRBJ2-6
V gene: TRBV5-1
clone size: -